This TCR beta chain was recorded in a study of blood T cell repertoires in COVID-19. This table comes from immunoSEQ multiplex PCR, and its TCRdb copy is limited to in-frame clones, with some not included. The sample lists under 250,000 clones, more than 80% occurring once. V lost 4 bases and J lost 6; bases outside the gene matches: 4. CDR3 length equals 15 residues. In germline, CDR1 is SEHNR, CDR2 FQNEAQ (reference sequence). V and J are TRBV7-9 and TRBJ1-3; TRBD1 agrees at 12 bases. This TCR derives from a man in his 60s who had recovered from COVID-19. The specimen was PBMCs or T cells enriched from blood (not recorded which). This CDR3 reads CASSSPGQGANTIYF. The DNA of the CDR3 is TGTGCCAGCAGCTCTCCGGGACAGGGGGCAAACACCATATATTTT.